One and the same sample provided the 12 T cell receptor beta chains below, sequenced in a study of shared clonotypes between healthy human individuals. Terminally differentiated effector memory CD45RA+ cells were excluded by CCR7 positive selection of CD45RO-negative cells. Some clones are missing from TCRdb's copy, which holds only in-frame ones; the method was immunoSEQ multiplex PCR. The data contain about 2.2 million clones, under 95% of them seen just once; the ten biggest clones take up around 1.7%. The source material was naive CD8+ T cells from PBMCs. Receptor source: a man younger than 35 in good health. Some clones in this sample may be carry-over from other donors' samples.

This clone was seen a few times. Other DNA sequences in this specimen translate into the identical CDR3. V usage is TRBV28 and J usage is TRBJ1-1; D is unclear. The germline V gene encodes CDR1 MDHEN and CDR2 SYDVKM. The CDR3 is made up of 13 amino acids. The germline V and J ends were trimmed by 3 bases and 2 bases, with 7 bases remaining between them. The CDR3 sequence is CASSFRPNTEAFF. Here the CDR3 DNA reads TGTGCCAGCAGTTTTCGGCCTAACACTGAAGCTTTCTTT.

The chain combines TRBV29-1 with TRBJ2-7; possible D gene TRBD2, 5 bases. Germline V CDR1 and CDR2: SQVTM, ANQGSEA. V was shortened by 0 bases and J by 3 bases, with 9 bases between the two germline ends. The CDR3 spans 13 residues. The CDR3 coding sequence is TGCAGCGTTGAAGATCGTCGGGGCTACGAGCAGTACTTC. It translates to CSVEDRRGYEQYF.

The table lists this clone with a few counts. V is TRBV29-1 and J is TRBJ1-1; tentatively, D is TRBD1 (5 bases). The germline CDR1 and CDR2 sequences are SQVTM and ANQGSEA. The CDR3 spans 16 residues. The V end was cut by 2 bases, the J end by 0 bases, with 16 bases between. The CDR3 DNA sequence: TGCAGCGTTGAACTCGGGAAGGGGCTCATGAACACTGAAGCTTTCTTT. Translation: CSVELGKGLMNTEAFF.

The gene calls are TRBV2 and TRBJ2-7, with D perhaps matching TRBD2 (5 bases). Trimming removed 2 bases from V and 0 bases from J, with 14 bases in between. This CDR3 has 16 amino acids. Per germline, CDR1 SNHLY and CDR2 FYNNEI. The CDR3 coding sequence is TGTGCCAGCAGTGAAAGCTCTAGCAGCGGCTCCTACGAGCAGTACTTC. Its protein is CASSESSSSGSYEQYF.

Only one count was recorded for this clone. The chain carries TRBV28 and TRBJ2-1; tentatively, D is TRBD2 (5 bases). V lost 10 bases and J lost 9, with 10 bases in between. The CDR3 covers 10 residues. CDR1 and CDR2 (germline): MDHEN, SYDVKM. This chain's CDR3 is CATKTTEQFF. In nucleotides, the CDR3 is TGTGCCACCAAGACTACTGAGCAGTTCTTC.

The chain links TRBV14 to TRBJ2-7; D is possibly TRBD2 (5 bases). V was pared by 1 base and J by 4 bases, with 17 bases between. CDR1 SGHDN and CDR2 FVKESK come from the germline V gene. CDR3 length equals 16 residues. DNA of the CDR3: TGTGCCAGCAGCCAAGGACCGAAGGGAGTTGAGTACGAGCAGTACTTC. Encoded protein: CASSQGPKGVEYEQYF.

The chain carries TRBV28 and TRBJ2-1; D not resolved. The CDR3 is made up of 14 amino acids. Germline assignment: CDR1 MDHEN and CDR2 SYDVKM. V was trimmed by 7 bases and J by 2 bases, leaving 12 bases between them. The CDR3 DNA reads TGTGCCAGCACGGGCCATACTCCCTACAATGAGCAGTTCTTC. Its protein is CASTGHTPYNEQFF.

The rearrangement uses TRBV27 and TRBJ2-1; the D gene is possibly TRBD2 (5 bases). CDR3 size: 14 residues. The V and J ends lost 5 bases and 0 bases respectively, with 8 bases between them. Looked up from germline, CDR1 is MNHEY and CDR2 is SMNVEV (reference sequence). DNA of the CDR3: TGTGCCAGCAGTGAAGGGAGCTCCTACAATGAGCAGTTCTTC. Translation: CASSEGSSYNEQFF.

The CDR3 here is CASSPLRRYNEQFF. CDR3 in DNA: TGTGCCAGCAGCCCCCTCCGCAGGTACAATGAGCAGTTCTTC. The gene calls are TRBV7-6 and TRBJ2-1; no reliable D call. Deletions cut 5 bases from V and 4 bases from J, with 12 bases between. CDR3 length: 14 residues. The germline V gene encodes CDR1 SGHVS and CDR2 FNYEAQ. The full variable domain, in which reference TRBV7-6 and TRBJ2-1 provide the parts outside the CDR3, is GAGVSQSPRYKVTKRGQDVALRCDPISGHVSLYWYRQALGQGPEFLTYFNYEAQQDKSGLPNDRFSAERPEGSISTLTIQRTEQRDSAMYRCASSPLRRYNEQFFGPGTRLTVL.

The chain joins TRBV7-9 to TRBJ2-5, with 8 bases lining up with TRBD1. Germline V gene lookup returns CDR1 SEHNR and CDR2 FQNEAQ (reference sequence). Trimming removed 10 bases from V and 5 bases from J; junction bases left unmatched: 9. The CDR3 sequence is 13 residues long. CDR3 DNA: TGTGCCATCCCGGACAGGGAAACGGAGACCCAGTACTTC. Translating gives CAIPDRETETQYF.

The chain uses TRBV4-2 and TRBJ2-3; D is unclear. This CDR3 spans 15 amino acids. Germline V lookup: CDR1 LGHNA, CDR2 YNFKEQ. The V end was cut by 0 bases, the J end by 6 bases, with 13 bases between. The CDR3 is CASSQESGQPDTQYF. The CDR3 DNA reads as TGTGCCAGCAGCCAAGAGTCTGGCCAGCCGGATACGCAGTATTTT.

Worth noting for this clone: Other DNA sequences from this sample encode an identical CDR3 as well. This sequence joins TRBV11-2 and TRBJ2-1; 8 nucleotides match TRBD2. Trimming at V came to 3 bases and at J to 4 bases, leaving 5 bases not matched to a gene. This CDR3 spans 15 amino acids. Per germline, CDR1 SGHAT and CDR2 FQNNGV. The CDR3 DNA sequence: TGTGCCAGCAGCTTGGGAGCGGGAGCTTACAATGAGCAGTTCTTC. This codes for CASSLGAGAYNEQFF.